This TCR beta chain was observed in a study of T cell repertoires in cytomegalovirus infection. About this clonotype itself: Its target is not known.

MiXCR, applied by TCRdb to the reads, yields one record per CDR3 protein. Among hundreds of thousands of distinct CDR3 sequences listed, roughly a quarter were seen once. Study-level results: It was HLA-C-restricted CMV-specific TCR beta clonotypes that dominated the response ex vivo. Cumulative frequency of public TCR beta families picked out carriers of CMV plus the relevant HLA.

The CDR3 extends over 16 amino acids. Trimming removed 2 bases at V and 2 bases at J, with 16 bases between. In germline, CDR1 is MNHEY, CDR2 SMNVEV (reference sequence). The sample taken for sequencing was CD8+ T cells from PBMCs. The chain links TRBV27 to TRBJ2-7; TRBD2 might be the D (5 bases). This TCR was recovered from a human donor in good health (CMV status not recorded). Some clones in this sample may be carry-over from other donors' samples. This CDR3 is CASSLAGGFGAYEQYF. CDR3 sequence (DNA): TGTGCCAGCAGTTTAGCGGGTGGGTTTGGGGCCTACGAGCAGTACTTC.